The source of this T cell receptor (beta chain) is a study of shared clonotypes between healthy human individuals (TCRdb year 2020). Broadly, across the study: A few men and two women, aged 18 to 49 years, made up the cohort. For each donor, CD4 naive and CD4 memory were each run on three plates, CD8 naive on two plates, and CD8 memory on one plate. The study deeply sequenced blood TCR repertoires of several healthy adults to estimate repertoire size and the extent of clonotype sharing between individuals. To increase sequencing depth and limit assay-specific biases, TCR repertoire library preparation and sequencing were carried out by different laboratories using diverse techniques. Between about 0.85 and 9.5 billion PBMCs per donor were obtained by leukapheresis.

Concerning this clone itself: Its cognate antigen has yet to be identified. No base qualities exist here, and no much larger clone lies one base off it.

The donors were healthy, HIV-negative adults who had no recently reported acute infections or vaccinations. Only Caucasian adults living in Nashville, Tennessee, USA were represented among the donors. CD4+ T cells were enriched by magnetic negative selection, after which naive cells were positively selected on CD45RA and the negative fraction was taken as the memory subset. Blood was collected by leukapheresis, and PBMCs were isolated by Ficoll-Histopaque density gradient centrifugation and then cryopreserved in liquid nitrogen vapor phase. Analytical flow cytometry was used to check the purity and quantity of every magnetically sorted T cell population. Genomic DNA was isolated from each sorted fraction and quantified by UV absorbance on a Nanodrop 2000c. Trimming takes 5 bases from V and 6 bases from J, and the germline ends sit 14 bases apart. The CDR1 and CDR2 encoded by the germline V gene are MNHNS and SASEGT. Counted from cysteine to phenylalanine, this CDR3 has 14 amino acids. Just CDR3 DNA is preserved here, 42 bases in frame from base 1.

Broader findings and caveats from the paper: Estimated clonotype richness was generally larger for naive than for memory subsets. Higher generation probabilities were observed for clonotypes shared by all four sorted-subset donors than for non-shared clonotypes. Rarefaction of sorted-subset datasets indicated incomplete sequencing despite the large sequencing depth. Pairwise subsampling indicated that sequencing depth was expected to affect the degree of clonotype sharing among donors. Only blood was sampled, and tissue TCR repertoires likely differ from those in blood. About 4.5% of naive CD4, around 3.5% of naive CD8, 2% to 2.5% of memory CD4, and about 0.4% of memory CD8 clonotypes were shared across four donors. Because the study included only a small number of donors, the genetic and exposure-history diversity represented was limited.

Using the deep immunoSEQ assay, multiplex PCR amplified TCR CDR3 regions from genomic DNA. Extracted genomic DNA from each cell subset was spread evenly across all wells of several immunoSEQ 96-well plates, with each plate serving as a replicate. For sorted subsets, 150 to 250 ng genomic DNA, equal to tens of thousands of T cell genomes, was loaded into each replicate PCR. Purified libraries were quantified with a Qubit 3.0 fluorometer, sized on a Bioanalyzer 2100, and re-quantified with the KAPA Library Quantification kit. Every immunoSEQ 96-well plate was sequenced on a dedicated single-read 150-cycle Illumina NextSeq 550 flow cell. Per the original workflow: Because the immunoSEQ output included only junctional sequences and no quality scores, the filtering could not be the same as the filtering used for full-length reads. Sequences were annotated with PyIR, a Python wrapper for IgBLAST v1.9, and V/J genes and CDR3 were assigned using IMGT germline references. Reads were filtered out if the reads had weak V/J assignments (E-value above 1e-6), no CDR3, stop codons, out-of-frame junctions, or ambiguous translated residues. V3J clonotypes were defined by identical inferred V gene, J gene, and CDR3 amino acid sequence. The percentage overlap between two repertoires was calculated by dividing the number of shared unique clonotypes by the size of the smaller repertoire. RTK rarefaction, the Chao1 estimator, and Recon v2.1 estimates of unobserved clonotypes were used to assess repertoire richness. OLGA was used to compute generation probabilities for all TCRbeta clonotypes that the gDNA method yielded from a handful of donors. TCRdb's version of the immuneACCESS table is confined to in-frame rearrangements and falls short of the full clone set. An unresolved V gene accounts for under half of the shortfall where checked; the remainder is of unknown origin. V, J and clone size are those of that table, while D and trimming were read from the DNA. Within this sample are roughly 1.4 million clones, with 97% to 99% of them counted one time only. Together, the top ten hold around 0.33% of the sample.

Sequencing was carried out using naive CD4+ T cells sorted from blood. In the paper's terms, the cell subset or site label means: CD45RA+ positively selected. The clonotype was recovered from a man younger than 45 in good health. The V gene is TRBV6-1 and the J gene is TRBJ2-1, with no confidently assigned D gene. The CDR3 reads CASSPSWFGNEQFF. The sequence in DNA is TGTGCCAGCAGTCCCTCGTGGTTCGGCAATGAGCAGTTCTTC.